These 5 T cell receptor beta chains came from one sample sequenced in a study of Ad26.COV2.S vaccination and SARS-CoV-2 variants. Sample treatment: some 19 received Ad26.COV2.S at low or high dose, single or two shots; about 5 received placebo; per-sample allocation not given. Sampling occurred on day 63 after the first vaccine or placebo injection. TCRdb keeps only in-frame clones here, not all; method: immunoSEQ multiplex PCR. This sample has hundreds of thousands of clones, with around nine tenths found just once. The sample was peripheral blood, taken in a trial of Ad26.COV2.S vaccine versus placebo. These TCRs come from a person aged 18-65 years who received the Ad26.COV2.S COVID-19 vaccine or a placebo.

The chain employs TRBV4-3 and TRBJ2-3, with 10 bases lining up with TRBD2. With V trimmed by 0 bases and J by 11 bases, 8 bases remained unmatched. The CDR3 extends over 15 amino acids. CDR1 LGHNA and CDR2 YSLEER come from the germline V gene. The CDR3 bases are TGCGCCAGCAGCCAAGATTGGCTAGCGGGAGTAATGCAGTATTTT. Its protein is CASSQDWLAGVMQYF.

J is TRBJ1-1 and V is TRBV7-2; D is perhaps TRBD1 (6 bases). The CDR3 sequence is 12 residues long. Trimming shortened V by 0 bases and J by 11 bases, and 10 bases separated the two germline ends. Germline V gene sequence: CDR1 SGHTA, CDR2 FQGNSA. The CDR3 spells CASSLALGAAFF. The CDR3 coding sequence is TGTGCCAGCAGCTTAGCGTTGGGGGCTGCTTTCTTT.

This chain links TRBV7-2 with TRBJ2-5, with 13 bases lining up with TRBD2. The CDR3 sequence is 17 residues long. Germline V lookup: CDR1 SGHTA, CDR2 FQGNSA. The V and J ends lost 5 bases and 7 bases, in that order; junction bases with no gene match: 13. CDR3 sequence (DNA): TGTGCCAGCAGCCTGACTAGCGGGAGGCCCGCCGTTGGGACCCAGTACTTC. It specifies CASSLTSGRPAVGTQYF.

The rearrangement uses TRBV6-6 and TRBJ1-5; D not resolved. Germline-derived CDR1 and CDR2 are MNHNY and SVGAGI (reference sequence). Trimming took off 0 bases at V and 8 bases at J, with 11 bases between the two ends. The CDR3 consists of 14 residues. The CDR3: CASSYSLSVEPQHF. In DNA, the CDR3 is TGTGCCAGCAGTTACTCGTTGTCGGTGGAGCCCCAGCATTTT.

The CDR3 DNA sequence: TGTGCCAGCAGTGAATATGTCACAGATACGCAGTATTTT. Its protein is CASSEYVTDTQYF. The gene calls are TRBV2 and TRBJ2-3; D gene unclear. The germline V and J ends were trimmed by 2 bases and 2 bases, with 5 bases remaining between them. Germline V CDR1 and CDR2: SNHLY, FYNNEI. This CDR3 contains 13 residues. The full variable domain, with the rest looked up from reference TRBV2 and TRBJ2-3, is EPEVTQTPSHQVTQMGQEVILRCVPISNHLYFYWYRQILGQKVEFLVSFYNNEISEKSEIFDDQFSVERPDGSNFTLKIRSTKLEDSAMYFCASSEYVTDTQYFGPGTRLTVL.